This TCR beta chain is drawn from a study of glioma-infiltrating T cells after dendritic cell vaccination. Time point of the sample: after dendritic cell vaccination, including at tumor progression/relapse. The method was immunoSEQ multiplex PCR; TCRdb's version includes in-frame clones alone and lacks a portion of them. The sample lists 100,000 or so clones, around 90% seen once, with around 2.6% in the top ten. V dropped 6 bases and J dropped 3 bases, with 18 bases sitting between them. This CDR3 spans 15 amino acids. Germline CDR1 PRHDT, CDR2 FYEKMQ (reference sequence). A note on this clone: What it recognizes is unknown.

Study conclusions and caveats: Higher pretreatment TIL content predicted longer progression-free time and survival.

The input for sequencing was blood, taken after dendritic cell vaccination. The chain is built from TRBV13 and TRBJ2-7, with D uncertain. The TCR was taken from a human donor with glioblastoma. The CDR3 protein is CASSHSYDSYYEQYF. In DNA form, the CDR3 reads TGTGCCAGCAGTCATTCTTATGACTCCTACTACGAGCAGTACTTC.